This T cell receptor beta chain originates from a study of blood T cell repertoires in COVID-19. Ages ranged from roughly 18 to 100 years, with residence in 24 US areas. Clones were sequenced by immunoSEQ multiplex PCR, and TCRdb holds only the in-frame ones, with some missing. This sample has 220,000 or so clones, with approximately 90% found just once. Between the trimmed V and J ends, which lost 5 bases and 0 bases, there was a span of 10 bases. This CDR3 comprises 14 residues. CDR1 SGHVS and CDR2 FQNEAQ come from the germline V gene. The V and J genes are TRBV7-8 and TRBJ1-2; D ambiguous. This sequence originates from a man aged 50-60 years who had been exposed to COVID-19. The sequenced sample was PBMCs or T cells enriched from blood (not recorded which). The CDR3 spells CASSPRIANYGYTF. The DNA of the CDR3 is TGTGCCAGCAGCCCGCGAATAGCTAACTATGGCTACACCTTC.